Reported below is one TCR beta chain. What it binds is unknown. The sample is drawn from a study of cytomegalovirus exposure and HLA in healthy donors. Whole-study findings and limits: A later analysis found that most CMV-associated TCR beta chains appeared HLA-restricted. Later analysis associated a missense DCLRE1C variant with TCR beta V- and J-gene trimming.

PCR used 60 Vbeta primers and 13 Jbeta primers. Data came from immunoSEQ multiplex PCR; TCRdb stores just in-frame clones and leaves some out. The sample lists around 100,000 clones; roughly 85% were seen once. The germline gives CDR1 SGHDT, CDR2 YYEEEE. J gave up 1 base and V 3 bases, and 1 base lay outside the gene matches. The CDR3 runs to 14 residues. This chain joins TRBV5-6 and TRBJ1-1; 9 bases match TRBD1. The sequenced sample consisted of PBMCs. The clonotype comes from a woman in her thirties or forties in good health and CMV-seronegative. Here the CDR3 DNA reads TGTGCCAGCAGCTGGGACAGGGCGAACACTGAAGCTTTCTTT. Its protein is CASSWDRANTEAFF.